Listed below are T cell receptor beta chains from one sample, sequenced in a study of cytomegalovirus exposure and HLA in healthy donors. Only in-frame clones appear in the TCRdb table, and some are missing; sequencing was by immunoSEQ multiplex PCR. The sample consists of more than 150,000 clones, 87% of them appearing once. Sequencing was performed on PBMCs. The receptors originated from a girl under three years old in good health and CMV-seronegative. Each CDR3 is given with its conserved first and last residue. The order of the fields is D gene, V gene, CDR3 length, J gene, clone size, CDR3 DNA, CDR3 protein. D genes are given only for firm matches. The size of a clone is reported for some rows only, either as once, few or many, or as a class for expanded clones.

>TRBD1|TRBV10-3|15|TRBJ1-1|-
TGTGCCATCAGTGCAGACAGGGGTTCGAACACTGAAGCTTTCTTT
CAISADRGSNTEAFF
>-|TRBV10-3|12|TRBJ2-7|-
TGTGCCATCAGTGGCGCAACCTACGAGCAGTACTTC
CAISGATYEQYF
>-|TRBV27|13|TRBJ2-7|-
TGTGCCAGCAGGGCAGGGGCGAACTACGAGCAGTACTTC
CASRAGANYEQYF
>-|TRBV19|13|TRBJ1-1|-
TGTGCCAGTAGTGCGATACTGACACTTGAAGCTTTCTTT
CASSAILTLEAFF
>TRBD2|TRBV2|12|TRBJ2-7|few
TGTGCCAGCAGTGACGCCCTAGCGGGGCAGTACTTC
CASSDALAGQYF
>TRBD2|TRBV2|15|TRBJ2-7|-
TGTGCCAGCCTTTTGTCTCCGGGACTAGCGGTCGAGCAGTACTTC
CASLLSPGLAVEQYF
>-|TRBV7-9|17|TRBJ1-1|-
TGTGCCAGCAGGTCCCGGGGGGGGACTGGAATGAACACTGAAGCTTTCTTT
CASRSRGGTGMNTEAFF
>-|TRBV19|15|TRBJ1-3|-
TGTGCCAGTAGTACCTCGAACCGGTGGGGAAACACCATATATTTT
CASSTSNRWGNTIYF
>-|TRBV6-5|14|TRBJ2-5|-
TGTGCCAGCAGTTATGTGGGGACTCAAGAGACCCAGTACTTC
CASSYVGTQETQYF
>-|TRBV7-2|15|TRBJ2-5|-
TGTGCCAGCAGCTTAGGTGCAGGATTTAGGGAGACCCAGTACTTC
CASSLGAGFRETQYF